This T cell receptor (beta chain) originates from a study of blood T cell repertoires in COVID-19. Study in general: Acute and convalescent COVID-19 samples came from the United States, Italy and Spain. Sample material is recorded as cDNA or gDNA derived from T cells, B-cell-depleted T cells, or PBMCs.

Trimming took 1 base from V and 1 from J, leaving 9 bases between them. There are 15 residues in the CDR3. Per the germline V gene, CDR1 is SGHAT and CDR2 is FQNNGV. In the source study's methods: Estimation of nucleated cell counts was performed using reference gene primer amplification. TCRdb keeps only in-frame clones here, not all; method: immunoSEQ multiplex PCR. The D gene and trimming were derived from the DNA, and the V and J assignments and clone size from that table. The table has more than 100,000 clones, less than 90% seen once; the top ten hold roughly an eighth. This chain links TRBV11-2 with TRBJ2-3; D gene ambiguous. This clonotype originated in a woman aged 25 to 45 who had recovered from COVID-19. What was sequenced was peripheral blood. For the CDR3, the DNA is TGTGCCAGCAGCTTAGTAGTAATGGGCACAGATACGCAGTATTTT. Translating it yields CASSLVVMGTDTQYF.